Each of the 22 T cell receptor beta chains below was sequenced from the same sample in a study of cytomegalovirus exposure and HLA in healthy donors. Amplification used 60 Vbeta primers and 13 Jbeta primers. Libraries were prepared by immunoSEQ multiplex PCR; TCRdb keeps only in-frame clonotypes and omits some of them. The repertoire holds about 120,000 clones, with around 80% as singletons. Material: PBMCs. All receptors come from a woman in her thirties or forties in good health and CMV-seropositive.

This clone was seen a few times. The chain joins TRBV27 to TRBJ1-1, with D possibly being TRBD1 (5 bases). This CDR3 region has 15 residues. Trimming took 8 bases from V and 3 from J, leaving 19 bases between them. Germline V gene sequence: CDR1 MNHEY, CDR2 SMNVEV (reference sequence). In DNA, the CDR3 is TGTGCCAGCCGCTATCTGCCGCGGGGGGACACTGAAGCTTTCTTT. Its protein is CASRYLPRGDTEAFF.

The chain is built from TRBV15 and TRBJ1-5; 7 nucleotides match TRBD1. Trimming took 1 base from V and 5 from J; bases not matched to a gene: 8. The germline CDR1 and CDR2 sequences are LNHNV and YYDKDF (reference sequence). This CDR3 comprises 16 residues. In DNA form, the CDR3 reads TGTGCCACCAGCAGAGCTTGGACAGGCAACTATCAGCCCCAGCATTTT. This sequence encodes CATSRAWTGNYQPQHF.

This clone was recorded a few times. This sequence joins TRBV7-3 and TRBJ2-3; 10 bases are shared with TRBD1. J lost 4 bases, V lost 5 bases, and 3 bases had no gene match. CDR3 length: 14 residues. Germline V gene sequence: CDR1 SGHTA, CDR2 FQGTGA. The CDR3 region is CASSPTGGADTQYF. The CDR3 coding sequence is TGTGCCAGCAGCCCGACAGGGGGCGCAGATACGCAGTATTTT.

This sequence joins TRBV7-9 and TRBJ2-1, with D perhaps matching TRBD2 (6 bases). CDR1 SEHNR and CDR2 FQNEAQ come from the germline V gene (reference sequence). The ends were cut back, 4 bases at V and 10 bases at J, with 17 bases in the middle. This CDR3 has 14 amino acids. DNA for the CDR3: TGTGCCAGCAGCTCCGTACCACCACGGGGGGAGCAGTTCTTC. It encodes CASSSVPPRGEQFF.

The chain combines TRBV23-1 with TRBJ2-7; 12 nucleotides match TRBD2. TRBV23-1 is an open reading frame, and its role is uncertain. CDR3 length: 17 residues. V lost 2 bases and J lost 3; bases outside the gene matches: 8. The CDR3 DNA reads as TGCGCCAGCAGTCAAAACGTACCGGGACTAGCGGGCTACGAGCAGTACTTC. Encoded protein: CASSQNVPGLAGYEQYF.

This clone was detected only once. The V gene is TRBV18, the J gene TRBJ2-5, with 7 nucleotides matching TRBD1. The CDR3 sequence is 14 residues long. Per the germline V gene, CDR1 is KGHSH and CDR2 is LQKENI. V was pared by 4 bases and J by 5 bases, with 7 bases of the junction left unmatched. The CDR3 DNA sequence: TGTGCCAGCTCACAAGACAGGGTTTCTGAGACCCAGTACTTC. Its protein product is CASSQDRVSETQYF.

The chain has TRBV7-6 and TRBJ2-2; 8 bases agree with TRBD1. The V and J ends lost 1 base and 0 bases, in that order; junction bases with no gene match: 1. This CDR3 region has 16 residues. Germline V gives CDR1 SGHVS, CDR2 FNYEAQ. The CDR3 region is CASSLGTGSNTGELFF. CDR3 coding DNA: TGTGCCAGCAGCTTAGGGACAGGGTCGAACACCGGGGAGCTGTTTTTT. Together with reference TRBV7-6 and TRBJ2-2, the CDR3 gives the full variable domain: GAGVSQSPRYKVTKRGQDVALRCDPISGHVSLYWYRQALGQGPEFLTYFNYEAQQDKSGLPNDRFSAERPEGSISTLTIQRTEQRDSAMYRCASSLGTGSNTGELFFGEGSRLTVL.

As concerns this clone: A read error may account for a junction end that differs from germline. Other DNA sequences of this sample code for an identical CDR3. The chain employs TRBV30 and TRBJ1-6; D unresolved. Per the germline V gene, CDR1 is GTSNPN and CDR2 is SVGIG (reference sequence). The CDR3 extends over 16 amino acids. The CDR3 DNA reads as TGTGCCTGGACCCTAGGTGTTAGCTCCTATAATTCCCCCCTCCACTTT. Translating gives CAWTLGVSSYNSPLHF.

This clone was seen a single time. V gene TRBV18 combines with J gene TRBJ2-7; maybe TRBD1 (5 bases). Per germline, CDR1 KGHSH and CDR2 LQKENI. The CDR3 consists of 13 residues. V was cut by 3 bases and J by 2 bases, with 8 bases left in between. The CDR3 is CASSPMGPYEQYF. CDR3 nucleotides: TGTGCCAGCTCACCCATGGGGCCCTACGAGCAGTACTTC.

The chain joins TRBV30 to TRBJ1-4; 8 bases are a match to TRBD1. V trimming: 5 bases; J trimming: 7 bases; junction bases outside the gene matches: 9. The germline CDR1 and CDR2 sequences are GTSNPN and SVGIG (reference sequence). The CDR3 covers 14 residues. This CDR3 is CAWAGQGAAEKLFF. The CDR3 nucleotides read TGTGCCTGGGCGGGGCAGGGGGCAGCTGAAAAACTGTTTTTT.

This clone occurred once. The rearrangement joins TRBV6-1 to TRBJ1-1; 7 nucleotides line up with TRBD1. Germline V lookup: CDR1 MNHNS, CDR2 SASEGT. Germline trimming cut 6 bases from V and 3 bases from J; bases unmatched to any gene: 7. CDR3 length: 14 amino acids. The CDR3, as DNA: TGTGCCAGCAGCCTGACAGGGCTGGACACTGAAGCTTTCTTT. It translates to CASSLTGLDTEAFF.

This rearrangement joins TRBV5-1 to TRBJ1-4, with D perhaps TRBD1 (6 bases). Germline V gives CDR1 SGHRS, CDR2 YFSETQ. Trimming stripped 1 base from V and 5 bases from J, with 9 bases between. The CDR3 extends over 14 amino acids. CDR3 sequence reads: CASSLRQGNEKLFF. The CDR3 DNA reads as TGCGCCAGCAGCTTGCGCCAGGGGAATGAAAAACTGTTTTTT.

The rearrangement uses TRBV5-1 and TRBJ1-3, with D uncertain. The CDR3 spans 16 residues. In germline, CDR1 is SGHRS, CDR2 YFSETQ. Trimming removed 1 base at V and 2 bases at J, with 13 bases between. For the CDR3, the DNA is TGCGCCAGCAGCTTGTACAGCGAGGGAGCTGGAAACACCATATATTTT. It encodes CASSLYSEGAGNTIYF.

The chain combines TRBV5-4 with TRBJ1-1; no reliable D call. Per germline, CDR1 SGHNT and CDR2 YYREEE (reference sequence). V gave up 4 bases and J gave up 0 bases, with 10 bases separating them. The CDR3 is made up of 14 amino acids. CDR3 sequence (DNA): TGTGCCAGCAGCCCAGCGTTTCTGAACACTGAAGCTTTCTTT. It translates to CASSPAFLNTEAFF.

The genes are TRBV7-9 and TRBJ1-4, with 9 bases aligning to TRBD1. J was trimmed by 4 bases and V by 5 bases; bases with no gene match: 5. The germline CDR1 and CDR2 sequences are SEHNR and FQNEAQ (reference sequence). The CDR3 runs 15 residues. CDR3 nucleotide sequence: TGTGCCAGCAGCCCCCGGGACAGGGATAATGAAAAACTGTTTTTT. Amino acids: CASSPRDRDNEKLFF.

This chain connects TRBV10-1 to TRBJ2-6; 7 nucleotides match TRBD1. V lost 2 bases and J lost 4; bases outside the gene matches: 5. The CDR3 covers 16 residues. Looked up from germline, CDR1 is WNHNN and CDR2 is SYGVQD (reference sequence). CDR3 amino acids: CASSEATGKGANVLTF. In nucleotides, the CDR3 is TGCGCCAGCAGTGAGGCGACAGGGAAAGGGGCCAACGTCCTGACTTTC.

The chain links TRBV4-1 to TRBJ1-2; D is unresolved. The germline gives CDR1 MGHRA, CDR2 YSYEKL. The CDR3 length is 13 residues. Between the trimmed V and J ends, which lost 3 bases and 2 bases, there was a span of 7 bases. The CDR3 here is CASSQGVNYGYTF. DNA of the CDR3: TGCGCCAGCAGCCAGGGCGTCAACTATGGCTACACCTTC.

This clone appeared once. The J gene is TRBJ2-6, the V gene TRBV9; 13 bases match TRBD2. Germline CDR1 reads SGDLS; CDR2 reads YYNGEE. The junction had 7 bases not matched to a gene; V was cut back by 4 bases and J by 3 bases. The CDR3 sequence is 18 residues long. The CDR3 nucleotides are TGTGCCAGCAGCTCTAGGACTAGCGGGAGAGTTGGGGCCAACGTCCTGACTTTC. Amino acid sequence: CASSSRTSGRVGANVLTF.

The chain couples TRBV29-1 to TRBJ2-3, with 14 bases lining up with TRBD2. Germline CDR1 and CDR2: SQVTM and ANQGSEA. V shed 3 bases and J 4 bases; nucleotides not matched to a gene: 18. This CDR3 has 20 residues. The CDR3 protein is CSVEGWARTRLAGGADTQYF. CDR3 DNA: TGCAGCGTTGAGGGGTGGGCCCGAACAAGACTAGCGGGAGGGGCAGATACGCAGTATTTT.

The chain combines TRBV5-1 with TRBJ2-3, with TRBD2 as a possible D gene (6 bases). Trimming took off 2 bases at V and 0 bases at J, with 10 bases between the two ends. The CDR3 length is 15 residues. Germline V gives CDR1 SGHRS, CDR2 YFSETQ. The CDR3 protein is CASSFPGESTDTQYF. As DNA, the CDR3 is TGCGCCAGCAGCTTCCCGGGGGAAAGCACAGATACGCAGTATTTT.

The CDR3 region has the DNA TGTGCCAGCAGCTCTGTAGCGGGGGGTCCCCAAGAGACCCAGTACTTC. It encodes CASSSVAGGPQETQYF. The chain is built from TRBV5-4 and TRBJ2-5; 10 positions match TRBD2. CDR3 length: 16 amino acids. Germline V lookup: CDR1 SGHNT, CDR2 YYREEE (reference sequence). The V gene end was trimmed by 3 bases and the J gene end by 1 base; junction bases not matched to a gene: 6.

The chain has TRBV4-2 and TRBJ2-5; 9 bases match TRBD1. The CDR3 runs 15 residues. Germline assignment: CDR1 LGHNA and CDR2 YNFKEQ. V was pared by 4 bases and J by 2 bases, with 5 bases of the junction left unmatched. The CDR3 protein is CASSLQGQGQETQYF. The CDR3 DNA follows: TGTGCCAGCAGCCTCCAAGGACAGGGGCAAGAGACCCAGTACTTC.